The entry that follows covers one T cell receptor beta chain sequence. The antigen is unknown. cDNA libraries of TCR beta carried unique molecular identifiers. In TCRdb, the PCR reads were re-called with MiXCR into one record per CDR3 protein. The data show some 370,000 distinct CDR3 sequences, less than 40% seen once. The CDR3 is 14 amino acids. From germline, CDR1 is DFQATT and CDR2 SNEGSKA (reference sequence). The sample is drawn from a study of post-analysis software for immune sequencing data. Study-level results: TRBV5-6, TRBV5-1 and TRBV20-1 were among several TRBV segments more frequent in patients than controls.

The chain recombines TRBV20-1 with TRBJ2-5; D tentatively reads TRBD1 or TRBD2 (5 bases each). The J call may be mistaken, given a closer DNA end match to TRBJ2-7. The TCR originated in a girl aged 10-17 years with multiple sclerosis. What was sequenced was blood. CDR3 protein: CSAKRTRDPHEQYF. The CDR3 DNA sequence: TGCAGTGCAAAGAGGACCCGGGACCCCCACGAGCAGTACTTC.